The clone carrying this T cell receptor beta chain was recorded only once. The antigen remains undetermined. The record originates from a study of OX40 agonist ivuxolimab in advanced cancers. The overall study: With a range of about 23 to 90, age averaged approximately 55 years, and approximately 83% were male. Partial responses were achieved by three patients: one hepatocellular carcinoma, two cutaneous melanoma. Study-wide findings and caveats: At 0.1 to 3.0 mg/kg and by week 6, clonal expansion occurred in CD4+ and CD8+ blood T cells.

The data were produced by immunoSEQ multiplex PCR, yet TCRdb's version contains in-frame clones alone and is incomplete. Counted here are about 53,000 clones, roughly 84% occurring once; the ten biggest clones make up under 5.5%. The V gene's germline CDR1 is LNHDA and CDR2 SQIVND (reference sequence). CDR3 size: 14 residues. The J segment lost 4 bases and the V segment lost 5 bases, leaving 5 bases of the junction unmatched. The sample was CD4+ or CD8+ T cells sorted from blood, taken in a trial of the OX40 agonist ivuxolimab. This chain connects TRBV19 to TRBJ2-3; 8 positions match TRBD2. The receptor comes from an adult with an advanced solid tumor such as melanoma, head and neck, liver or kidney cancer. CDR3 region: CASSRTSRADTQYF. The DNA of the CDR3 is TGTGCCAGTAGTCGGACTAGCAGAGCAGATACGCAGTATTTT.